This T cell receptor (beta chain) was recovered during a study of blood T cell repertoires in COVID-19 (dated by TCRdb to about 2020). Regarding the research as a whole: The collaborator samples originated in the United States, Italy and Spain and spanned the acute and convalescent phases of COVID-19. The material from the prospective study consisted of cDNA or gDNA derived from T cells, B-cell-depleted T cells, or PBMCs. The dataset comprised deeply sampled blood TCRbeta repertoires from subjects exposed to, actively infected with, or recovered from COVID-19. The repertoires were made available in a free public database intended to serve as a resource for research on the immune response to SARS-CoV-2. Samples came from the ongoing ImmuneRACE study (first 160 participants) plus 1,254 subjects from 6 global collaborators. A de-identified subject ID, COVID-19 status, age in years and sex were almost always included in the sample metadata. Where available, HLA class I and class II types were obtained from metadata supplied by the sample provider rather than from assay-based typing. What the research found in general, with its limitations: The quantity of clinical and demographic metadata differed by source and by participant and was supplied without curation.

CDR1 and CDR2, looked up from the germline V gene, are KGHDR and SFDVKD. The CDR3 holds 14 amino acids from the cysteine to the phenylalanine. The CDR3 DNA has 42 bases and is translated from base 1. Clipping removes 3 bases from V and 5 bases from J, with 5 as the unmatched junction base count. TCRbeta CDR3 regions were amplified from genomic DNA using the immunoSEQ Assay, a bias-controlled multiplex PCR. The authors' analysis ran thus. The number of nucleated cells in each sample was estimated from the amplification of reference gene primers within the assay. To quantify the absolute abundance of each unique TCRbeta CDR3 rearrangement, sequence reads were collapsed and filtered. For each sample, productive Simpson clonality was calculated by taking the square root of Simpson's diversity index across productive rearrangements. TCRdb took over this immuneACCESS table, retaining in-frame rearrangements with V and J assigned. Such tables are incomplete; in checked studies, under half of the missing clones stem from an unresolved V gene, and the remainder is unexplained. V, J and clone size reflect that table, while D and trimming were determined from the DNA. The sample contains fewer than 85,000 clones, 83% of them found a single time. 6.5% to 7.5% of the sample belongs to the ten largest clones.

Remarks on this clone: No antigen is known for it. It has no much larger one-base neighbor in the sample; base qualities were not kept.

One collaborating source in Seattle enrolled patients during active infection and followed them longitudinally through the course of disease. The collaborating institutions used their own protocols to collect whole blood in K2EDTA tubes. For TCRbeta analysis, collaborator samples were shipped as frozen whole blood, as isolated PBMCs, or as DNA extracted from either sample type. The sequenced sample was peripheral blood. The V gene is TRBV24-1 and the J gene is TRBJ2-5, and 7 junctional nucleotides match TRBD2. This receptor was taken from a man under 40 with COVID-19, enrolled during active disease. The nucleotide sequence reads TGTGCCACCAGTGATCAAGCTAGCGGTGAGACCCAGTACTTC. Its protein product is CATSDQASGETQYF.